This TCR beta chain was recovered during a study of blood T cells in healthy people across ages. Study results and limitations: Donor CMV status was unknown, possibly confounding expanded clonotype changes. Among long-lived donors, naive CD4+ cells were more numerous and diversity higher than in aged donors. Roughly linear age-related decline in beta diversity appeared, significant by age 40.

The second PCR ran about 6 to 12 cycles with a sample-barcoded 5' primer and J-beta primers. TCRdb processed the 5' RACE reads anew with MiXCR; each CDR3 protein has one entry. The sample yields about 1.7 million distinct CDR3 sequences, roughly 27% seen once. The study isolated at least 6.5 million PBMCs from each sample. The CDR3 is 16 amino acids. Trimming stripped 5 bases from V and 0 bases from J, with 15 bases between. The germline V gene encodes CDR1 SEHNR and CDR2 FQNEAQ (reference sequence). A note on this clonotype: What it recognizes is unknown.

The chain couples TRBV7-9 to TRBJ2-3; D perhaps matches TRBD2 (6 bases). Sequencing was carried out using blood. This clonotype was sampled from a woman under 40 in good health. The CDR3 DNA sequence: TGTGCCAGCAGCCCCCCAGTTGGGACTAGCACAGATACGCAGTATTTT. Amino acids: CASSPPVGTSTDTQYF.